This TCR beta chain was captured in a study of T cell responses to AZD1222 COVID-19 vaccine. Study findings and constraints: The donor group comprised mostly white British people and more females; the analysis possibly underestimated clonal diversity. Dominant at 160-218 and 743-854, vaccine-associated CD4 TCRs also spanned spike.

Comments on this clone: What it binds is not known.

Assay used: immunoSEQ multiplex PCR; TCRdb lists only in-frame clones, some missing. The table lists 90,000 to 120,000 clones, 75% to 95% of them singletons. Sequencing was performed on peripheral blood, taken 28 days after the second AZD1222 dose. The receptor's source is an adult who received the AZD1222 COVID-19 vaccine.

DNA of the CDR3: TGTGCCAGCAGCGTAGGATCAGACAGGTGGTACACAGATACGCAGTATTTT. Translation gives CASSVGSDRWYTDTQYF. This chain uses TRBV9 with TRBJ2-3; D is perhaps TRBD1 (6 bases). Germline V lookup: CDR1 SGDLS, CDR2 YYNGEE. This CDR3 is built from 17 residues. The V end lost 0 bases, the J end lost 2 bases, and 16 bases lay between the germline ends.